This T cell receptor beta chain was profiled in a study of T cell responses to AZD1222 COVID-19 vaccine. Across the study: Analyses pooled second doses at about 4 or about 12 weeks. Broader study findings: There were vaccine-associated CD4 TCRs across spike, dominant at 160-218 and 743-854.

A remark on this clone: Its antigen is unknown.

The method was immunoSEQ multiplex PCR; TCRdb's version includes in-frame clones alone and lacks a portion of them. The sample holds 95,000 to 150,000 clones, 80% to 90% seen once. The V and J ends lost 5 bases and 3 bases, in that order; junction bases with no gene match: 9. The CDR3 spans 16 residues. The V gene's germline CDR1 is MDHEN and CDR2 SYDVKM. The sequencing used peripheral blood, collected on day 0 of AZD1222 vaccination. V is TRBV28 and J is TRBJ2-2; the match to TRBD2 covers 7 bases. The clonotype was recovered from an adult in good health. The CDR3 spells CASSPYLAAYTGELFF. The CDR3, as DNA: TGTGCCAGCAGTCCCTACCTAGCGGCCTACACCGGGGAGCTGTTTTTT.